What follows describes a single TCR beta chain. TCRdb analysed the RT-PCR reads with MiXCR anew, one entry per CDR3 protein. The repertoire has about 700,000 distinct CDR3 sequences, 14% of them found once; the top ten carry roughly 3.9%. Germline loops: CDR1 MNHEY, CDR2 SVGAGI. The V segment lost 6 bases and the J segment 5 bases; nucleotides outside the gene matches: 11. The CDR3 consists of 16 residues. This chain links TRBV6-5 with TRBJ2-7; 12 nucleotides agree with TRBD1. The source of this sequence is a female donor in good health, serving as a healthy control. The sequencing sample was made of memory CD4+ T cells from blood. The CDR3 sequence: CASSPNLGTGGDEQYF. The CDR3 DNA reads TGTGCCAGCAGCCCAAATCTGGGGACAGGGGGCGACGAGCAGTACTTC.